These 14 T cell receptor beta chains came from one sample sequenced in a study of blood T cell repertoires in COVID-19. Libraries were prepared by immunoSEQ multiplex PCR; TCRdb keeps only in-frame clonotypes and omits some of them. The sample shows about 90,000 clones, 75% to 85% of them seen only once. The sequencing input was peripheral blood. These receptors came from a human donor in a cohort sampled during active COVID-19.

This clone was seen more than once but under ten times. The chain has TRBV5-1 and TRBJ2-5; D remains unclear. V was trimmed by 3 bases and J by 1 base, leaving 13 bases between them. Germline CDR1 is SGHRS and CDR2 is YFSETQ. CDR3 length: 15 amino acids. The CDR3 bases are TGCGCCAGCAGCTCGTACCAGGTGGGCCAAGAGACCCAGTACTTC. Translated, it gives CASSSYQVGQETQYF.

A single count supports this clone. The CDR3 loop reads CASSYPRSREKLFF. In DNA, the CDR3 is TGTGCCAGCAGTTATCCAAGGAGTAGGGAAAAACTGTTTTTT. The rearrangement joins TRBV28 to TRBJ1-4; D ambiguous. Trimming shortened V by 4 bases and J by 8 bases, and 14 bases separated the two germline ends. This CDR3 has 14 residues. Germline-derived CDR1 and CDR2 are MDHEN and SYDVKM. Full variable domain (rest looked up from reference TRBV28 and TRBJ1-4): DVKVTQSSRYLVKRTGEKVFLECVQDMDHENMFWYRQDPGLGLRLIYFSYDVKMKEKGDIPEGYSVSREKKERFSLILESASTNQTSMYLCASSYPRSREKLFFGSGTQLSVL.

This clone occurred a few times. The chain carries TRBV19 and TRBJ1-5, with D maybe TRBD1 (5 bases). The CDR3 is made up of 16 amino acids. The V end lost 2 bases, the J end lost 1 base, and 12 bases lay between the germline ends. Germline lookup yields CDR1 LNHDA and CDR2 SQIVND (reference sequence). CDR3 region: CASSISGQLSNQPQHF. The CDR3 DNA follows: TGTGCCAGTAGTATATCAGGGCAGTTGAGCAATCAGCCCCAGCATTTT.

The chain links TRBV28 to TRBJ1-2; D is unresolved. The CDR3 extends over 12 amino acids. CDR1 is MDHEN and CDR2 is SYDVKM in the germline V gene. The V gene lost 7 bases and the J gene lost 6 bases, with 12 bases spanning the gap. CDR3 nucleotides: TGTGCCAGCACCCCACGAGGCCATGGCTACACCTTC. Protein product: CASTPRGHGYTF.

There are a few counts of this clone. The chain is built from TRBV19 and TRBJ1-3; no reliable D call. Germline V gene sequence: CDR1 LNHDA, CDR2 SQIVND (reference sequence). Trimming took 7 bases from V and 3 from J, leaving 7 bases between them. The CDR3 extends over 12 amino acids. CDR3 nucleotides: TGTGCCAGTACAGGATTTGGAAACACCATATATTTT. The encoded protein is CASTGFGNTIYF.

This clone occurred a few times. As DNA, the CDR3 is TGTGCCAGCAACTCGGGGGGCAGTAATTCACCCCTCCACTTT. Translation: CASNSGGSNSPLHF. This chain joins TRBV7-2 and TRBJ1-6, with a tentative D call TRBD1 (6 bases). CDR1 SGHTA and CDR2 FQGNSA come from the germline V gene. This CDR3 has 14 residues. V lost 7 bases to trimming and J lost 6 bases, with 13 bases between them.

The chain uses TRBV5-6 and TRBJ2-5; 12 bases map to TRBD2. This CDR3 contains 14 residues. Unmatched junction bases numbered 1, after V lost 3 bases and J lost 4 bases. In germline, CDR1 is SGHDT, CDR2 YYEEEE. CDR3 nucleotides: TGTGCCAGCAGCTGGGGACTAGCGGGAGAGACCCAGTACTTC. This translates into CASSWGLAGETQYF.

This clone was observed a single time. This chain uses TRBV15 with TRBJ1-4; D is undetermined. The V end was cut by 0 bases, the J end by 8 bases, with 16 bases between. CDR3 size: 16 residues. Germline V gives CDR1 LNHNV, CDR2 YYDKDF (reference sequence). In DNA, the CDR3 is TGTGCCACCAGCAGAGATCCGGCCAGTCAGGCGGAAAAACTGTTTTTT. This codes for CATSRDPASQAEKLFF.

The CDR3 loop is CASSPSEVLYAEAFF. CDR3 nucleotide sequence: TGTGCCAGCAGCCCCTCGGAGGTGTTGTACGCTGAAGCTTTCTTT. The chain combines TRBV7-8 with TRBJ1-1; D remains unclear. There are 15 residues in the CDR3. V was cut by 5 bases and J by 6 bases, with 19 bases left in between. The germline V gene encodes CDR1 SGHVS and CDR2 FQNEAQ. The full variable domain, its missing parts supplied by reference TRBV7-8 and TRBJ1-1, is GAGVSQSPRYKVAKRGQDVALRCDPISGHVSLFWYQQALGQGPEFLTYFQNEAQLDKSGLPSDRFFAERPEGSVSTLKIQRTQQEDSAVYLCASSPSEVLYAEAFFGQGTRLTVV.

This clone was counted a few times. CDR3 amino acids: CASREKTGVNSPLHF. The CDR3 DNA reads as TGTGCCAGCAGGGAAAAAACAGGGGTGAATTCACCCCTCCACTTT. The chain carries TRBV2 and TRBJ1-6, with 7 bases fitting TRBD1. Germline-derived CDR1 and CDR2 are SNHLY and FYNNEI. Trimming removed 6 bases from V and 7 bases from J; junction bases left unmatched: 9. The CDR3 consists of 15 residues.

The rearrangement links TRBV3-1 (or the pseudogene TRBV3-2) to TRBJ2-5; 12 nucleotides match TRBD1. CDR3 length: 17 amino acids. Germline values: CDR1 LGHDT, CDR2 YNNKEL (reference sequence). After removal of 4 bases from V and 2 bases from J, the junction contained 8 bases not matched to a gene. The CDR3 bases are TGTGCCAGCAGCCCGCGGGACAGGGGGCTGATACAAGAGACCCAGTACTTC. Its protein is CASSPRDRGLIQETQYF.

This rearrangement joins TRBV7-9 to TRBJ1-4; 9 bases are shared with TRBD1. The germline gives CDR1 SEHNR, CDR2 FQNEAQ (reference sequence). Germline trimming cut 5 bases from V and 13 bases from J; bases unmatched to any gene: 8. The CDR3 is 13 amino acids. CDR3 nucleotide sequence: TGTGCCAGCAGCCCCCTACAGGGGGCTATACTGTTTTTT. Its protein is CASSPLQGAILFF.

This sequence joins TRBV12-5 and TRBJ1-5; 7 bases match TRBD1. The CDR3 has 14 residues. Germline V gene sequence: CDR1 LGHNT, CDR2 FRNRAP. V lost 7 bases, J lost 2 bases, and 5 bases stayed unmatched. DNA of the CDR3: TGTGCTAGTGCTGAGGGGGCCGGCAATCAGCCCCAGCATTTT. It translates to CASAEGAGNQPQHF.

This chain joins TRBV6-5 and TRBJ2-7; 8 bases align to TRBD1. Germline-derived CDR1 and CDR2 are MNHEY and SVGAGI. V gave up 6 bases and J gave up 2 bases; unmatched junction bases: 9. This CDR3 has 15 amino acids. The CDR3 here is CASRDRVDFTYEQYF. DNA of the CDR3: TGTGCCAGCAGGGACAGGGTCGACTTTACCTACGAGCAGTACTTC.